These 3 T cell receptor beta chains originate from one sample sequenced in a study of blood T cell repertoires in COVID-19 (dated by TCRdb to 2018 to 2020). Libraries were made using the immunoSEQ multiplex PCR assay. What TCRdb holds here is the immuneACCESS table cut down to in-frame rearrangements. Part of the clones is not present; checked against another copy, under half of the missing clones reflect an unresolved V gene, and the others are unexplained. This sample is represented by some 270,000 clones; approximately 90% of them were singletons. Of the sample, approximately 2.9% falls within the top ten clones. Material: PBMCs or T cells enriched from blood (not recorded which). The receptors here all came from a man in his forties who had been exposed to COVID-19.

The V call is TRBV4-1, the J call TRBJ2-3, with D possibly matching TRBD1 (6 bases). The V gene's germline CDR1 is MGHRA and CDR2 YSYEKL. The CDR3 is 16 residues long. Trimming cost V 0 bases and J 1 base, with 11 bases left between them. The CDR3 DNA reads TGCGCCAGCAGCCAAGATGGGGGCTGGGGCACAGATACGCAGTATTTT. Translated, it gives CASSQDGGWGTDTQYF.

The chain employs TRBV27 and TRBJ2-1; TRBD2 might be the D (6 bases). Germline V lookup: CDR1 MNHEY, CDR2 SMNVEV (reference sequence). The CDR3 runs to 16 residues. V gave up 0 bases and J gave up 8 bases, with 17 bases separating them. DNA of the CDR3: TGTGCCAGCAGTTTATCTCTGGGACTCCGAGGACATGAGCAGTTCTTC. Protein sequence: CASSLSLGLRGHEQFF.

J is TRBJ1-2 and V is TRBV6-5, with no clear D. The V end was cut by 6 bases, the J end by 4 bases, with 18 bases between. Per germline, CDR1 MNHEY and CDR2 SVGAGI. This CDR3 contains 15 residues. The CDR3, as DNA: TGTGCCAGCAGGAGCGGCACACTTCCCGTCTATGGCTACACCTTC. It codes for CASRSGTLPVYGYTF.